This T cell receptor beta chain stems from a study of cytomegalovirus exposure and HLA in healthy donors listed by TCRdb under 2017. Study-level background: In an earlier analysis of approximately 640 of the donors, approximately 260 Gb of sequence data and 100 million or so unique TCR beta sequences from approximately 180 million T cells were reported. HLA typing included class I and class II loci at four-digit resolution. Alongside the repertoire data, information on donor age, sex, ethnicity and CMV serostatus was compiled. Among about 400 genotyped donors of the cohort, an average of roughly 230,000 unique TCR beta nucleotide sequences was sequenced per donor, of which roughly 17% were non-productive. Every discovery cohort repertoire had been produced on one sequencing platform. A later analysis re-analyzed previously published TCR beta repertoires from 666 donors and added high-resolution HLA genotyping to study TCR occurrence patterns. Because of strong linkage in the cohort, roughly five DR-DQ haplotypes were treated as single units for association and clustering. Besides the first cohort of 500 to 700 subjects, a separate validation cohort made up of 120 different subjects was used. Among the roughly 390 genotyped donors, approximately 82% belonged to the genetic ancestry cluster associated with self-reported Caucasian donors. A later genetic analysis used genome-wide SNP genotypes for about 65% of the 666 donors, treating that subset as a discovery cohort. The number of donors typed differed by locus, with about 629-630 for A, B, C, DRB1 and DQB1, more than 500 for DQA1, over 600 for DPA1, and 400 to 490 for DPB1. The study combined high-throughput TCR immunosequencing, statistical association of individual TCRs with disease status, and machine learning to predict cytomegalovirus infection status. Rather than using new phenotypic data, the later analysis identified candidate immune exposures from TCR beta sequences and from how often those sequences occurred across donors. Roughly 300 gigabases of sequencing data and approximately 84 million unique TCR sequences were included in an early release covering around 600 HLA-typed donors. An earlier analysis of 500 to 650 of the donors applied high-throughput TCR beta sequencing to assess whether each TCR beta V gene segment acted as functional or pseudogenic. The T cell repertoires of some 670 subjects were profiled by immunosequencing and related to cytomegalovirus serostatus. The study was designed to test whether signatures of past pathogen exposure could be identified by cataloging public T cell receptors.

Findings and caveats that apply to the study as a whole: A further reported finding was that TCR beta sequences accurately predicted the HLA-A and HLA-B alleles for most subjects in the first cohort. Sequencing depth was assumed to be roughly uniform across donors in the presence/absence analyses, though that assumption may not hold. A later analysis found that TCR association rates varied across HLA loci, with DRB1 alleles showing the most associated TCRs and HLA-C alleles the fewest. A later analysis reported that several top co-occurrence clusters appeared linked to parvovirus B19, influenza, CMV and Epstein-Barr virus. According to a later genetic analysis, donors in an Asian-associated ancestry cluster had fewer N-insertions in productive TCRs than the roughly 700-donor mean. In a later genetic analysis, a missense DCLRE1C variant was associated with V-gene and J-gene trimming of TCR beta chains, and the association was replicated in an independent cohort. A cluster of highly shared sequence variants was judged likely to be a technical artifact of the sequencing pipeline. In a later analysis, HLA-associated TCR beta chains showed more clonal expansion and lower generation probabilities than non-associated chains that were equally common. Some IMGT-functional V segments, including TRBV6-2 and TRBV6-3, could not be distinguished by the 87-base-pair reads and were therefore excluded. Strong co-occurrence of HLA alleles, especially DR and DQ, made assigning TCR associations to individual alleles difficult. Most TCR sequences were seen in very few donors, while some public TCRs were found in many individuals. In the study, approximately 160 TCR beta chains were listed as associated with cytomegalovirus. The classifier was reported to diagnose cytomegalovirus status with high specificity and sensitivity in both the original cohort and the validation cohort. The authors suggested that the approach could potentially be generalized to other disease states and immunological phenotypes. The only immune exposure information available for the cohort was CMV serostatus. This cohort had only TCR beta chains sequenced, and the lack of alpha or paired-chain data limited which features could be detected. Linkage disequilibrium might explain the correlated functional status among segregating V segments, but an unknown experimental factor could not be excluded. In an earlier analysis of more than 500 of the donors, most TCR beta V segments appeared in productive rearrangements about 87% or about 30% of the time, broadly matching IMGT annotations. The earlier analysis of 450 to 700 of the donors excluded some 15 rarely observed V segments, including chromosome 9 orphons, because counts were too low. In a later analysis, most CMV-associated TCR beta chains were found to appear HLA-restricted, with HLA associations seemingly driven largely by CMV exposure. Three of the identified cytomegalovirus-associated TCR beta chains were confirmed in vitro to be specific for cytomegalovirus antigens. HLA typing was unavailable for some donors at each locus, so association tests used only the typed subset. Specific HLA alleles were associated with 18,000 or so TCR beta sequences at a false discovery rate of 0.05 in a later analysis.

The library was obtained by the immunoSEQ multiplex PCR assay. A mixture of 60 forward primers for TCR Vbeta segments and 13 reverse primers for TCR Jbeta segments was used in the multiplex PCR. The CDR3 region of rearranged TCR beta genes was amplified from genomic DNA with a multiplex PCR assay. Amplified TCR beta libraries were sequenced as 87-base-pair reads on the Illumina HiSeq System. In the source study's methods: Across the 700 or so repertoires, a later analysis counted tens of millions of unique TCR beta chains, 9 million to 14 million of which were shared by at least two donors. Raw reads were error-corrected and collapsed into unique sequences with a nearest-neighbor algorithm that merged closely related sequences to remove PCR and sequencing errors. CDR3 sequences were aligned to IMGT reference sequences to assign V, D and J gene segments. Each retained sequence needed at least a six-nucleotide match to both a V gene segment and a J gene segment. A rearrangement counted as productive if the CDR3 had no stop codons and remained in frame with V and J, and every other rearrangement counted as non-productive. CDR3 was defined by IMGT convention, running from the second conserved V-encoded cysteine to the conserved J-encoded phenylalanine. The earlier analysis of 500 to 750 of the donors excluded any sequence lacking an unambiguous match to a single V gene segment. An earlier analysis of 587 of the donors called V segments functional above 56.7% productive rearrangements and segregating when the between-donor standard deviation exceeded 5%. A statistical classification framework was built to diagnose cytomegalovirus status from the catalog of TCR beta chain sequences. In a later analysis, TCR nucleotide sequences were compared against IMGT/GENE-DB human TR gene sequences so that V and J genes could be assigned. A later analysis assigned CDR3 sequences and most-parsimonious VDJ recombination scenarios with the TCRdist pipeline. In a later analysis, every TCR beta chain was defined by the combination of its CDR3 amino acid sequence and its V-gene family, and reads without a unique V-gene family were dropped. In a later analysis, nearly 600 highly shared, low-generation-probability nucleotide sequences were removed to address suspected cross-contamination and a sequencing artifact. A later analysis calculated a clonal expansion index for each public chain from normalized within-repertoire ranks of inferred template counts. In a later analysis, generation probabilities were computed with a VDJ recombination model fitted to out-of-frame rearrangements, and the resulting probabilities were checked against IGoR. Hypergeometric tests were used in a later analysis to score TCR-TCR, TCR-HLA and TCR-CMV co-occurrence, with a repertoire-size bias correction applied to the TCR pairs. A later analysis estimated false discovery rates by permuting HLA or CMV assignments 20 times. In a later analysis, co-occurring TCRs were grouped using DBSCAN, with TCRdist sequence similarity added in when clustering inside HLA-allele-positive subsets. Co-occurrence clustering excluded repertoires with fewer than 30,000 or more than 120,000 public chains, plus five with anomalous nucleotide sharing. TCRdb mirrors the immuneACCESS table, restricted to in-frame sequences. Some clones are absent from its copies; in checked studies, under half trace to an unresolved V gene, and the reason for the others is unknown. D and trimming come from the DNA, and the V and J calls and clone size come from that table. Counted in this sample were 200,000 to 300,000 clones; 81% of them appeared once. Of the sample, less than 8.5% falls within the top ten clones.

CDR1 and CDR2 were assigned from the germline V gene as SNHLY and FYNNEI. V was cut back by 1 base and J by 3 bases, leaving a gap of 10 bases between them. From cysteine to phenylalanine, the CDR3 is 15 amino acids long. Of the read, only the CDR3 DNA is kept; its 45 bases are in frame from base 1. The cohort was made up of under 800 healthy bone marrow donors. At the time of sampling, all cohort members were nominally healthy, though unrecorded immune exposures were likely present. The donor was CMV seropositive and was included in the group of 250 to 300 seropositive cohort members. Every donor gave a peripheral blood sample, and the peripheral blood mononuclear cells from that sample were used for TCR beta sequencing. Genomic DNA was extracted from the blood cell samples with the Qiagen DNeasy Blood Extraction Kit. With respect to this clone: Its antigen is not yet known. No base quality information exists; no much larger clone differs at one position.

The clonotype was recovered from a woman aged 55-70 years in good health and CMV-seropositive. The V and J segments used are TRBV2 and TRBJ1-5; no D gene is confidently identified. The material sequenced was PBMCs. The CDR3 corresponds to CASSEGQVYNQPQHF. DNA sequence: TGTGCCAGCAGTGAAGGGCAGGTTTACAATCAGCCCCAGCATTTT. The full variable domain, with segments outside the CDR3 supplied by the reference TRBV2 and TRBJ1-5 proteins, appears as EPEVTQTPSHQVTQMGQEVILRCVPISNHLYFYWYRQILGQKVEFLVSFYNNEISEKSEIFDDQFSVERPDGSNFTLKIRSTKLEDSAMYFCASSEGQVYNQPQHFGDGTRLSIL.